This is a list of T cell receptor beta chains from one sample in a study of cytomegalovirus exposure and HLA in healthy donors. Produced via immunoSEQ multiplex PCR; TCRdb's table is partial and in-frame only. The table lists around 200,000 clones, over 75% of them singletons. Sequencing used PBMCs. Receptor source: a woman in her fifties or sixties in good health and CMV-seronegative. Both conserved end residues are part of each CDR3. The size field is filled for only some rows; it gives once, few, many or a size class.

J gene | clone size | V gene | CDR3 protein
TRBJ1-3 | - | TRBV9 | CASRGTASGNTIYF
TRBJ2-3 | - | TRBV19 | CASSISSGRPDTQYF
TRBJ1-4 | - | TRBV29-1 | CSVQAGQGTNEKLFF
TRBJ2-2 | few | TRBV7-9 | CASSLGATPNTGELFF
TRBJ2-2 | once | TRBV7-9 | CASSLAVGGTGELFF
TRBJ2-3 | - | TRBV7-9 | CASSLGGTVSTDTQYF
TRBJ1-6 | - | TRBV28 | CASSLAPSGGRDSPLHF
TRBJ2-1 | - | TRBV6-5 | CASSSGQGNNEQFF
TRBJ2-2 | - | TRBV6-4 | CASSDVGLAAGQNTGELFF
TRBJ1-1 | - | TRBV2 | CAIRGRRDTEAFF
TRBJ2-7 | - | TRBV19 | CASSIDFSREQYF
TRBJ2-5 | - | TRBV7-7 | CASSLSPTGDQYF
TRBJ2-7 | - | TRBV5-4 | CASSLGARASYEQYF
TRBJ1-3 | - | TRBV5-4 | CASSSFEGARNTIYF
TRBJ2-7 | - | TRBV5-1 | CASSPRQGYEQYF
TRBJ1-5 | - | TRBV5-5 | CASSLGGTGGNQPQHF
TRBJ2-1 | few | TRBV14 | CASSQDSYPGFSSYNEQFF
TRBJ2-1 | - | TRBV5-1 | CASSSGQGSYNEQFF
TRBJ2-7 | few | TRBV28 | CASSAAGGSSYEQYF
TRBJ1-2 | - | TRBV28 | CASSKTGGRSYGYTF
TRBJ1-2 | - | TRBV4-2 | CASSQGLSGNGYTF
TRBJ2-2 | - | TRBV7-3 | CASSAGPPGTSGRRSGELFF
TRBJ1-2 | - | TRBV27 | CASSSRTGDPYGYTF
TRBJ2-7 | - | TRBV28 | CASSLGTSGTYEQYF
TRBJ1-3 | - | TRBV7-9 | CASSSHRTGVSGNTIYF
TRBJ1-2 | - | TRBV7-2 | CASSLATGQTFYGYTF
TRBJ2-1 | - | TRBV20-1 | CSKRSYNEQFF
TRBJ2-1 | - | TRBV11-3 | CASSLTGSGSYNEQFF
TRBJ2-3 | - | TRBV7-6 | CASSLRQGSDTQYF
TRBJ1-2 | - | TRBV11-2 | CASSSGLQDYGYTF
TRBJ2-2 | - | TRBV2 | CASSPGTSGTLLGELFF
TRBJ2-4 | - | TRBV30 | CAWSVWGGDIQYF
TRBJ1-5 | few | TRBV28 | CASMIGDQPQHF
TRBJ1-1 | - | TRBV18 | CASSPPRTGGTEAFF
TRBJ2-2 | - | TRBV19 | CASTGTGGTGELFF
TRBJ2-3 | - | TRBV18 | CASSRLAGAEGDTQYF
TRBJ2-2 | - | TRBV6-7 | CALLGRREVAGELFF
- | once | TRBV6-6 | CASSFRQGGEQYF
TRBJ2-1 | - | TRBV27 | CASREWGSGSSYNEQFF
TRBJ2-1 | - | TRBV7-9 | CSSSLGTGSYNEQFF
TRBJ2-1 | - | TRBV30 | CAWRGVREGSYNEQFF
TRBJ1-4 | - | TRBV27 | CASSPPNPGLGREKLFF
TRBJ1-5 | - | TRBV6-5 | CASRPGGSNQPQHF